The following is a T cell receptor (beta chain) sequence with its context. Its antigen is not yet known. No per-base quality is available; no much larger clone lies one base away. These data are taken from a study of T cell changes during pregnancy in multiple sclerosis (dated by TCRdb to the late 2010s). In the study overall: The study examined how the T cell repertoire changed over the course of pregnancy in women with multiple sclerosis.

Receptor amplification or capture employed the immunoSEQ multiplex PCR assay. TCRdb mirrors the immuneACCESS table, restricted to in-frame sequences. Some clones are absent from its copies; in checked studies, under half trace to an unresolved V gene, and the reason for the others is unknown. The sample yields about 72,000 clones; 80% to 95% were counted once. About 1.5% of the sample lies in the top ten. From V the trimming removes 3 bases and from J it removes 5 bases, while the gene matches leave 20 bases of the junction unaccounted for. CDR1 and CDR2, per the germline V gene, are SNHLY and FYNNEI. From the cysteine through the phenylalanine, the CDR3 covers 19 amino acids. The CDR3 DNA has 57 bases and is translated from base 1.

The V gene is TRBV2 and the J gene is TRBJ2-5, with 8 junctional bases fitting TRBD2. Here the sequenced sample was peripheral blood, taken in the first trimester of pregnancy. This TCR derives from a female donor in good health, enrolled as a control in a pregnancy study. The base sequence is TGTGCCAGCAGTGAGATGAGTAGGGGGGGACGGGAGGGCCGGGAGACCCAGTACTTC. It translates to CASSEMSRGGREGRETQYF.